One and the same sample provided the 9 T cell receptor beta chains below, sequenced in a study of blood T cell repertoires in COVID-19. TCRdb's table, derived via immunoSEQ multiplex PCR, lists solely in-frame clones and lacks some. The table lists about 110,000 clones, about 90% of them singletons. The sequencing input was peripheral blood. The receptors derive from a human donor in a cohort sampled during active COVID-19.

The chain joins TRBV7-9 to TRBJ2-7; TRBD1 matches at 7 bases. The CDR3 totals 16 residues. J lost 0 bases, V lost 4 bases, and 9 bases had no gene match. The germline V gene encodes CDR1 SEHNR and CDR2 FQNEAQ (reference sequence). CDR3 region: CASSSGGSIYSYEQYF. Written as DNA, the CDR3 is TGTGCCAGCAGCTCAGGGGGATCAATCTACTCCTACGAGCAGTACTTC. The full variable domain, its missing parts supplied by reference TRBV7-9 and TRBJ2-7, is DTGVSQNPRHKITKRGQNVTFRCDPISEHNRLYWYRQTLGQGPEFLTYFQNEAQLEKSRLLSDRFSAERPKGSFSTLEIQRTEQGDSAMYLCASSSGGSIYSYEQYFGPGTRLTVT.

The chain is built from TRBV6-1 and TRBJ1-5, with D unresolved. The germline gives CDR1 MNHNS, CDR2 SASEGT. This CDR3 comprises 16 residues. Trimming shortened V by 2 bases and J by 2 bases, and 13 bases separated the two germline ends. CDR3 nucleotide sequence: TGTGCCAGCAGTGAAAGTCCGGGGTTGGGCAATCAGCCCCAGCATTTT. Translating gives CASSESPGLGNQPQHF.

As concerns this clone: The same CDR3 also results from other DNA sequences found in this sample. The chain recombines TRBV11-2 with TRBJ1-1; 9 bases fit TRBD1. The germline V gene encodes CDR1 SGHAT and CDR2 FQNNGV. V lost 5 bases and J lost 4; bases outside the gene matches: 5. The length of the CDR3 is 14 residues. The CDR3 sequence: CASSPGQGGTEAFF. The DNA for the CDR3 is TGTGCCAGCAGCCCGGGACAGGGAGGCACTGAAGCTTTCTTT.

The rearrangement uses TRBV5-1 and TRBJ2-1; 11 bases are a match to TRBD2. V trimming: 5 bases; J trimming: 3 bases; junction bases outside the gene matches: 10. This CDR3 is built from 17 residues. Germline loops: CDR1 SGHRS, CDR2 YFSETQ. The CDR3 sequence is CASRPPPGLADYNEQFF. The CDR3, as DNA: TGCGCCAGCAGACCCCCTCCGGGACTAGCGGACTACAATGAGCAGTTCTTC.

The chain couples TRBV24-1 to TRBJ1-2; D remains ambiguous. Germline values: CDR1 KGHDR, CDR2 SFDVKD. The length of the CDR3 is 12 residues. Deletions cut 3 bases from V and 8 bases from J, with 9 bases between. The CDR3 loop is CATSDPSLGYTF. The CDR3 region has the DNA TGTGCCACCAGTGATCCCTCCTTAGGCTACACCTTC.

The CDR3 region has the DNA TGTGCCAGCAGTGGTCACTACACAGAGACCCAGTACTTC. It translates to CASSGHYTETQYF. The V call is TRBV25-1, the J call TRBJ2-5; D not certain. The CDR3 consists of 13 residues. V was pared by 4 bases and J by 4 bases, with 10 bases between. Per germline, CDR1 MGHDK and CDR2 SYGVNS.

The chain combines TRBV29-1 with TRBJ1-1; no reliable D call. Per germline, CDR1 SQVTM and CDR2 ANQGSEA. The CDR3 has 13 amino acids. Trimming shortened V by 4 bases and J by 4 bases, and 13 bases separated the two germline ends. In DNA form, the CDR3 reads TGCAGCGTTGTGGTCGCACCGGGCACTGAAGCTTTCTTT. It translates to CSVVVAPGTEAFF.

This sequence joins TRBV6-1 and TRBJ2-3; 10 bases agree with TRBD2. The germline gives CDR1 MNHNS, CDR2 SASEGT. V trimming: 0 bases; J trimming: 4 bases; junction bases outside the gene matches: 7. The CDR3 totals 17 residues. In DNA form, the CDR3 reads TGTGCCAGCAGTGAAGCGTTGGGAGCGGGAGGGCCAGATACGCAGTATTTT. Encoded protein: CASSEALGAGGPDTQYF.

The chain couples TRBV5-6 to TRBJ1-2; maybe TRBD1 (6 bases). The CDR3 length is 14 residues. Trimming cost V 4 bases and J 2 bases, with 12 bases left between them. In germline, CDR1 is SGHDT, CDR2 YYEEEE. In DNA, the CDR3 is TGTGCCAGCAGCGTGGGGGGGCGCAACTATGGCTACACCTTC. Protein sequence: CASSVGGRNYGYTF. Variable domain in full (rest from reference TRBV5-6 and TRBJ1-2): DAGVTQSPTHLIKTRGQQVTLRCSPKSGHDTVSWYQQALGQGPQFIFQYYEEEERQRGNFPDRFSGHQFPNYSSELNVNALLLGDSALYLCASSVGGRNYGYTFGSGTRLTVV.